Listed below are T cell receptor beta chains from one sample, sequenced in a study of cytomegalovirus exposure and HLA in healthy donors. Assay used: immunoSEQ multiplex PCR; TCRdb lists only in-frame clones, some missing. The profile shows 100,000 to 150,000 clones, around three quarters of them singletons. Material for sequencing was PBMCs. All receptors come from a woman aged 45 to 65 in good health and CMV-seronegative. The CDR3 runs from the conserved cysteine through the conserved F or W. A D gene is named only where the DNA matches it firmly. The size of a clone is reported for some rows only, either as once, few or many, or as a class for expanded clones.

clone_size,d_call,v_call,j_call,cdr3_length,cdr3_aa,cdr3_nt
few,.,TRBV7-2,TRBJ2-1,15,CASSLVPGSYNEQFF,TGTGCCAGCAGCTTAGTCCCAGGCTCCTACAATGAGCAGTTCTTC
.,.,TRBV18,TRBJ2-3,15,CATKTTSGFTDTQYF,TGTGCCACCAAGACCACATCAGGGTTCACAGATACGCAGTATTTT
few,.,TRBV6-1,TRBJ2-5,14,CASSRVIEKGTQYF,TGTGCCTCGAGCAGGGTCATAGAGAAGGGGACCCAGTACTTC
.,TRBD1,TRBV6-1,TRBJ1-5,14,CASSMTGVNQPQHF,TGTGCCAGCAGTATGACAGGGGTGAATCAGCCCCAGCATTTT
.,TRBD1,TRBV2,TRBJ1-4,13,CASYRGEGEKLFF,TGTGCCAGTTACAGGGGAGAAGGTGAAAAACTGTTTTTT
.,.,TRBV7-9,TRBJ1-5,13,CASSLDRLEPQHF,TGTGCCAGCAGCTTAGACCGACTAGAGCCCCAGCATTTT
.,TRBD2,TRBV7-2,TRBJ2-1,19,CASSRARLAQSYTYNEQFF,TGTGCCAGCAGTCGAGCGAGACTAGCCCAATCTTACACCTACAATGAGCAGTTCTTC
.,TRBD1,TRBV18,TRBJ1-2,18,CASSQPGQGASGHYGYTF,TGTGCCAGCTCACAACCGGGACAGGGGGCGTCGGGTCACTATGGCTACACCTTC
once,TRBD1,TRBV10-3,TRBJ2-7,17,CAISESDRRQGSYEQYF,TGTGCCATCAGTGAGTCGGACCGCCGACAGGGCTCCTACGAGCAGTACTTC
few,.,TRBV11-1,TRBJ2-7,13,CASSLNYNNEQYF,TGTGCCAGCAGCTTAAATTACAACAACGAGCAGTACTTC
.,TRBD2,TRBV5-1,TRBJ2-7,15,CASSLVAGEVNEQYF,TGCGCCAGCAGCTTGGTTGCGGGAGAGGTAAACGAGCAGTACTTC
.,.,TRBV25-1,TRBJ1-6,15,CARTEGVQGVSPLHF,TGTGCCCGCACCGAGGGGGTACAGGGCGTGTCACCCCTCCACTTT
.,.,TRBV28,TRBJ2-3,18,CASSSLTSQARDSDTQYF,TGTGCCAGCAGTTCCCTAACTAGTCAAGCGAGGGATTCAGATACGCAGTATTTT
.,.,TRBV29-1,TRBJ2-5,12,CSVARDQETQYF,TGCAGCGTTGCACGGGATCAAGAGACCCAGTACTTC
.,TRBD1,TRBV15,TRBJ2-7,15,CATSRAGTGVYEQYF,TGTGCCACCAGCAGGGCCGGGACAGGGGTTTACGAGCAGTACTTC
.,.,TRBV9,TRBJ2-5,15,CASSVGGLTGETQYF,TGTGCCAGCAGCGTAGGTGGGTTGACGGGAGAGACCCAGTACTTC
few,TRBD1,TRBV6-1,TRBJ2-7,12,CASRQGAGEQYF,TGTGCCAGCAGGCAGGGGGCGGGCGAGCAGTACTTC
.,.,TRBV15,TRBJ2-2,13,CATSGLFTGELFF,TGTGCCACCAGCGGGCTTTTTACCGGGGAGCTGTTTTTT
.,TRBD1,TRBV27,TRBJ1-5,15,CASKIQGAGAQPQHF,TGTGCCAGCAAAATACAGGGGGCGGGGGCACAGCCCCAGCATTTT
.,.,TRBV6-4,TRBJ1-6,10,CASPNSPLHF,TGTGCCAGCCCTAACTCACCCCTCCACTTT
.,TRBD2,TRBV6-1,TRBJ2-1,14,CASSSSGTLDEQFF,TGTGCCAGCAGCTCTAGCGGGACTTTAGATGAGCAGTTCTTC
.,.,TRBV11-2,TRBJ2-3,12,CASSPVLDTQYF,TGTGCCAGCAGCCCCGTTCTCGATACGCAGTATTTT
.,TRBD1,TRBV28,TRBJ2-7,14,CASISGQGSYEQYF,TGTGCCAGCATTTCGGGACAGGGGTCCTACGAGCAGTACTTC
.,.,TRBV28,TRBJ1-2,15,CASSFSDRHNYGYTF,TGTGCCAGCAGTTTCTCCGACAGGCATAACTATGGCTACACCTTC
.,.,TRBV4-3,TRBJ2-2,13,CASSQGDVRELFF,TGCGCCAGCAGCCAAGGCGATGTCCGGGAGCTGTTTTTT
.,TRBD1,TRBV30,TRBJ2-7,13,CAWNRDRGVEQYF,TGTGCCTGGAATAGGGACAGGGGTGTCGAGCAGTACTTC
.,TRBD1,TRBV7-2,TRBJ1-2,12,CASSGQGYGYTF,TGTGCCAGCAGCGGACAGGGGTATGGCTACACCTTC
once,.,TRBV28,TRBJ2-1,15,CASRQPGQRVYEQFF,TGTGCCAGCAGACAACCGGGACAGCGGGTTTATGAGCAGTTCTTC
.,.,TRBV5-5,TRBJ2-7,16,CASSFTASAGDYEQYF,TGTGCCAGCAGCTTTACAGCGTCAGCAGGGGACTACGAGCAGTACTTC
medium-sized,TRBD1,TRBV19,TRBJ1-4,14,CASSDRATNEKLFF,TGTGCCAGTAGTGACAGGGCGACTAATGAAAAACTGTTTTTT
once,.,TRBV27,TRBJ2-2,15,CASRQGLYYTGELFF,TGTGCCAGCAGGCAGGGGTTATATTATACCGGGGAGCTGTTTTTT
.,.,TRBV28,TRBJ2-1,13,CASHPDYLNEQFF,TGTGCCAGCCATCCGGACTACTTGAATGAGCAGTTCTTC
.,.,TRBV21-1,TRBJ1-5,19,CASSKVLTGQGVRNQPQHF,TGTGCCAGCAGCAAAGTCCTAACCGGACAGGGGGTGCGCAATCAGCCCCAGCATTTT
.,.,TRBV5-4,TRBJ1-1,15,CASSPSGQMNTEAFF,TGTGCCAGCAGCCCCTCCGGACAGATGAACACTGAAGCTTTCTTT
.,.,TRBV7-8,TRBJ2-5,13,CASSLASRETQYF,TGTGCCAGCAGCTTAGCGTCGAGAGAGACCCAGTACTTC
.,.,TRBV6-5,TRBJ2-1,11,CASLTGGKQFF,TGTGCCAGCCTCACGGGTGGAAAGCAGTTCTTC
few,.,TRBV4-2,TRBJ1-6,16,CASSQVGGPNNSPLHF,TGTGCCAGCAGCCAAGTGGGGGGACCGAATAATTCACCCCTCCACTTT
.,TRBD2,TRBV18,TRBJ2-7,14,CASSPSSRGVGQYF,TGTGCCAGCTCACCCTCATCGCGGGGGGTTGGGCAGTACTTC
few,.,TRBV2,TRBJ1-1,13,CASSEARSTEAFF,TGTGCCAGCAGTGAAGCGCGTAGCACTGAAGCTTTCTTT
.,TRBD2,TRBV28,TRBJ2-2,18,CASMRSPGAGGNTGELFF,TGTGCCAGCATGAGGTCTCCTGGAGCGGGAGGTAACACCGGGGAGCTGTTTTTT
.,.,TRBV6-5,TRBJ2-3,14,CASSRTADTDTQYF,TGTGCCAGCAGTAGGACAGCCGACACAGATACGCAGTATTTT
.,TRBD1,TRBV5-1,TRBJ2-5,14,CASSFTRGRETQYF,TGCGCCAGCAGCTTTACCAGGGGGCGGGAGACCCAGTACTTC
.,.,TRBV7-9,TRBJ1-1,14,CASSSGQFRSEAFF,TGTGCCAGCAGCTCCGGACAATTCCGTTCTGAAGCTTTCTTT
.,TRBD2,TRBV7-3,TRBJ2-1,15,CASSLGAGEGDEQFF,TGTGCCAGCAGCCTCGGAGCGGGAGAGGGCGATGAGCAGTTCTTC
few,.,TRBV4-2,TRBJ2-3,16,CASVESRAKGSDTQYF,TGTGCCAGCGTCGAATCCAGGGCAAAGGGTTCAGATACGCAGTATTTT
.,.,TRBV19,TRBJ1-3,13,CASSGHRGNTIYF,TGTGCCAGTAGTGGCCACAGGGGAAACACCATATATTTT
.,.,TRBV11-3,TRBJ2-5,13,CASSPLNQETQYF,TGTGCCAGCAGCCCCCTTAACCAAGAGACCCAGTACTTC
.,TRBD2,TRBV11-2,TRBJ2-6,16,CASSLRASGGANVLTF,TGTGCCAGCAGCTTAAGGGCTAGCGGTGGGGCCAACGTCCTGACTTTC
few,TRBD2,TRBV5-4,TRBJ2-5,18,CASSLRVSSGRAWETQYF,TGTGCCAGCAGCTTGCGTGTTTCTAGCGGGAGGGCTTGGGAGACCCAGTACTTC
.,TRBD1,TRBV7-3,TRBJ2-7,13,CASSSLTGYEQYF,TGTGCCAGCAGCTCCTTGACAGGGTACGAGCAGTACTTC
.,TRBD1,TRBV9,TRBJ2-1,15,CASSGQGDSYNEQFF,TGTGCCAGCAGCGGACAGGGCGACTCCTACAATGAGCAGTTCTTC
.,TRBD2,TRBV5-4,TRBJ2-1,16,CASSDDGLAGLNEQFF,TGTGCCAGCAGCGACGATGGACTAGCGGGACTCAATGAGCAGTTCTTC
once,TRBD1,TRBV27,TRBJ2-7,14,CASKRGTGSYEQYF,TGTGCCAGCAAAAGGGGGACAGGGAGCTACGAGCAGTACTTC